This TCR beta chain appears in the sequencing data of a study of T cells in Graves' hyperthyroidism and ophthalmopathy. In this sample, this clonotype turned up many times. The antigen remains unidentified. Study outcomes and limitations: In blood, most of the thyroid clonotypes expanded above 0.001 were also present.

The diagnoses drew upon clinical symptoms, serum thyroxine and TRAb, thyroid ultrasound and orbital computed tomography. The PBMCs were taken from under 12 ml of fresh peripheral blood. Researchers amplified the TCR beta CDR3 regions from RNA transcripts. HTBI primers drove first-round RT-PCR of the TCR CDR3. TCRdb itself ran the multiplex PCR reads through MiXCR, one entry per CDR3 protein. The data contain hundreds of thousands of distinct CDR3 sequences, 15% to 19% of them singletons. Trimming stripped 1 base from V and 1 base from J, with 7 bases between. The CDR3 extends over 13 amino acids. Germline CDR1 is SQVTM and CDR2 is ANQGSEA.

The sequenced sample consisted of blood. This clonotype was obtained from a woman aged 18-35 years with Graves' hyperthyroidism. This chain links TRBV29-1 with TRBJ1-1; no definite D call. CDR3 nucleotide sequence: TGCAGCGTTGAAGCTAACAGGAACACTGAAGCTTTCTTT. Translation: CSVEANRNTEAFF. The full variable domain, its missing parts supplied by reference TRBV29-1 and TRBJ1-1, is SAVISQKPSRDICQRGTSLTIQCQVDSQVTMMFWYRQQPGQSLTLIATANQGSEATYESGFVIDKFPISRPNLTFSTLTVSNMSPEDSSIYLCSVEANRNTEAFFGQGTRLTVV.